The clone carrying this T cell receptor beta chain has at least ten counts. Its cognate antigen is unknown. The entry originates in a study of T cell repertoires in cytomegalovirus infection. At the level of the study: Newly reported HLA-C-restricted and thoroughly characterized HLA-B-restricted CMV epitopes were employed. Indications of both CMV infection and matching HLA type were provided by public TCR beta signatures. Study conclusions and caveats: HLA-C-restricted CMV clonotypes gave the most frequent clonotype in two of eight donors. There were carriers of CMV plus the relevant HLA, and cumulative public TCR beta family frequency identified them.

From the reads, TCRdb called clonotypes with MiXCR, one entry per CDR3 protein. The table includes roughly 860,000 distinct CDR3 sequences, less than 35% detected once. V was clipped by 5 bases and J by 16 bases, with 15 bases between them. Germline V lookup: CDR1 SGHTA, CDR2 FQGNSA. This CDR3 region has 12 residues. The TCR sequence derives from a human donor in good health (CMV status not recorded). Some clones in this sample may be carry-over from other donors' samples. This specimen consisted of cultured CD8+ T cells from PBMCs, obtained from culture after CMV antigen stimulation. This sequence joins TRBV7-2 and TRBJ1-6; TRBD1 might be the D (5 bases). The DNA of the CDR3 is TGTGCCAGCAGCAGGGACTCCGATCTTCTCCACTTT. This encodes CASSRDSDLLHF.